Sequencing of this TCR beta chain was carried out in a study of early stage breast cancer tumors. Study background: Of some 16 invasive breast tumors, twelve were hormone receptor-positive, HER2-negative. Average read coverage per sample was 9 to 10-fold.

This clone occurred once. TCRdb keeps only in-frame clones here, not all; method: immunoSEQ multiplex PCR. The sample yields roughly 58,000 clones, 90% to 95% seen once. Sequencing was performed on blood. The receptor's source is a person aged 70 to 80 with breast cancer.

The CDR3 DNA is TGCGCCAGCAGCCAAGAAACCACAGGGCCTTTGGGTGCCAAAAACATTCAGTACTTC. Residues: CASSQETTGPLGAKNIQYF. This rearrangement joins TRBV4-1 to TRBJ2-4; a possible D gene is TRBD1 (6 bases). The CDR3 runs to 19 residues. V lost 0 bases, J lost 1 base, and 19 bases lay in between. Per the germline V gene, CDR1 is MGHRA and CDR2 is YSYEKL.